The subject of this entry is one T cell receptor (beta chain). Its antigen is as yet unknown. This CDR3 is also generated by other DNA sequences in the sample. With 0 bases clipped from V and 7 bases from J, the junction kept 3 bases outside the gene matches. This CDR3 has 15 amino acids. Per the germline V gene, CDR1 is SGHRS and CDR2 is YFSETQ. The PCR employed 60 Vbeta primers together with 13 Jbeta primers. TCRdb's table, derived via immunoSEQ multiplex PCR, lists solely in-frame clones and lacks some. The sample consists of fewer than 250,000 clones, about four fifths of them appearing once. The data were obtained in a study of cytomegalovirus exposure and HLA in healthy donors. Study information: A prior study identified 120 million or so unique TCR beta sequences from 190 million or so T cells. Study-level points and caveats: Despite most TCR sequences being rare, some public TCRs occurred in many donors.

As for the donors, each was a healthy bone marrow donor. This clonotype was sampled from a woman aged 45-65 years in good health and CMV-seropositive. Input material: PBMCs. The chain recombines TRBV5-1 with TRBJ1-4, with 10 bases identical to TRBD1. The CDR3, as DNA: TGCGCCAGCAGCTTGGGGACAGGGGGAGGTGAAAAACTGTTTTTT. It is translated as CASSLGTGGGEKLFF. The variable domain in full, completed from reference TRBV5-1 and TRBJ1-4, reads KAGVTQTPRYLIKTRGQQVTLSCSPISGHRSVSWYQQTPGQGLQFLFEYFSETQRNKGNFPGRFSGRQFSNSRSEMNVSTLELGDSALYLCASSLGTGGGEKLFFGSGTQLSVL.